Listed here are 26 T cell receptor beta chains from one sample, sequenced in a study of CD8 T cells in ankylosing spondylitis. TCRdb recomputed calls from the 5' RACE reads with MiXCR, one row per CDR3 protein. The profile covers roughly 260,000 distinct CDR3 sequences, with about 19% appearing a single time and around 7.8% taken by the ten largest. Sequenced: blood, either unsorted or a sorted T cell fraction (not recorded which). The receptors shown here come from a male donor with ankylosing spondylitis or in good health (not recorded which).

V and J are TRBV28 and TRBJ1-2; possible D gene TRBD1, 5 bases. From germline, CDR1 is MDHEN and CDR2 SYDVKM. V gave up 9 bases and J gave up 8 bases, with 10 bases separating them. This CDR3 is 10 amino acids long. CDR3 DNA: TGTGCCAGTGGGGGGTACGGCTACACCTTC. Translating it yields CASGGYGYTF.

This clonotype was seen more than once but under ten times. The chain couples TRBV29-1 to TRBJ2-1, with D perhaps being TRBD1 or TRBD2 (5 bases each). This CDR3 has 14 amino acids. Germline CDR1 SQVTM, CDR2 ANQGSEA. The germline V and J ends were trimmed by 3 bases and 4 bases, with 13 bases remaining between them. DNA for the CDR3: TGCAGCGTTGAGGGGGTGTTTCCTTACAATGAGCAGTTCTTC. Encoded protein: CSVEGVFPYNEQFF.

This clonotype was observed a handful of times. The chain links TRBV10-3 to TRBJ2-2, with TRBD2 identical over 7 bases. Losses at the gene ends were 6 bases for V and 7 bases for J; bases not matched to a gene: 5. The CDR3 is made up of 13 amino acids. The germline gives CDR1 ENHRY, CDR2 SYGVKD. Here the CDR3 DNA reads TGTGCCATCAGAGCTACTAGCGACGGGGAGCTGTTTTTT. Amino acid sequence: CAIRATSDGELFF.

This clonotype came up a few times. DNA of the CDR3: TGTGCCAGCAGCCAAGTCCCGGGTTTCGCTTTCTTT. It encodes CASSQVPGFAFF. The V gene is TRBV14, the J gene TRBJ1-1; no definite D call. CDR3 size: 12 residues. CDR1 is SGHDN and CDR2 is FVKESK in the germline V gene. V was cut by 1 base and J by 11 bases, with 11 bases left in between.

Only a few counts were recorded for this clonotype. The CDR3 region is CASGGGGVTDTQYF. CDR3 in DNA: TGTGCCAGCGGCGGGGGGGGTGTCACAGATACGCAGTATTTT. V gene TRBV11-2 combines with J gene TRBJ2-3; 9 bases agree with TRBD2. This CDR3 has 14 amino acids. J lost 2 bases, V lost 8 bases, and 5 bases had no gene match. CDR1 SGHAT and CDR2 FQNNGV come from the germline V gene.

This clonotype was seen at least ten times. The chain combines TRBV20-1 with TRBJ2-3, with TRBD2 identical over 8 bases. This CDR3 region has 15 residues. After removal of 4 bases from V and 6 bases from J, the junction contained 12 bases not matched to a gene. In germline, CDR1 is DFQATT, CDR2 SNEGSKA (reference sequence). The CDR3 nucleotides are TGCAGTGCTAAGGGGCCGCGGGAGGTAGCGGATACGCAGTATTTT. Protein product: CSAKGPREVADTQYF.

The rearrangement links TRBV28 to TRBJ2-1; 8 positions agree with TRBD2. Germline V gives CDR1 MDHEN, CDR2 SYDVKM. The J segment lost 8 bases and the V segment lost 5 bases, leaving 5 bases of the junction unmatched. The length of the CDR3 is 13 residues. The CDR3 loop reads CASSLGGVYEQFF. The CDR3 bases are TGTGCCAGCAGTCTCGGGGGGGTCTATGAGCAGTTCTTC.

Only a few counts were recorded for this clonotype. The chain has TRBV12-3 or TRBV12-4 and TRBJ1-6; 7 bases map to TRBD1. Losses at the gene ends were 1 base for V and 0 bases for J; bases not matched to a gene: 3. This CDR3 spans 17 amino acids. CDR3 sequence (DNA): TGTGCCAGCAGTTTAGGGTCAGGGGGCTCCTATAATTCACCCCTCCACTTT. Encoded protein: CASSLGSGGSYNSPLHF.

The table lists this clonotype with a few counts. The gene calls are TRBV3-1 and TRBJ1-4, with TRBD1 matching 8 bases. Germline V CDR1 and CDR2: LGHDT, YNNKEL (reference sequence). The CDR3 totals 14 residues. After removal of 1 base from V and 5 bases from J, the junction contained 0 bases not matched to a gene. CDR3 nucleotide sequence: TGTGCCAGCAGCCAAGGACAGGGGAATGAAAAACTGTTTTTT. It codes for CASSQGQGNEKLFF. Using reference TRBV3-1 and TRBJ1-4 for the parts outside the CDR3, the full variable domain is DTAVSQTPKYLVTQMGNDKSIKCEQNLGHDTMYWYKQDSKKFLKIMFSYNNKELIINETVPNRFSPKSPDKAHLNLHINSLELGDSAVYFCASSQGQGNEKLFFGSGTQLSVL.

This chain uses TRBV18 with TRBJ1-1; D gene unclear. CDR1 is KGHSH and CDR2 is LQKENI in the germline V gene. The CDR3 runs 14 residues. The V and J ends lost 3 bases and 0 bases respectively, with 8 bases between them. Here the CDR3 DNA reads TGTGCCAGCTCACCCGTTGGGGTGAACACTGAAGCTTTCTTT. The encoded protein is CASSPVGVNTEAFF.

V gene TRBV11-1 combines with J gene TRBJ1-1, with D hard to call. Trimming removed 5 bases from V and 0 bases from J, with 13 bases in between. Germline CDR1 and CDR2: SGHAT and FQDESV (reference sequence). This CDR3 has 15 amino acids. CDR3 sequence: CASSHIPLMNTEAFF. The CDR3 DNA is TGTGCCAGCAGCCACATCCCCTTAATGAACACTGAAGCTTTCTTT.

In this sample, this clonotype turned up a few times. The chain carries TRBV5-1 and TRBJ1-1, with D uncertain. This CDR3 comprises 11 residues. Germline V gene data show CDR1 as SGHRS and CDR2 as YFSETQ. V was clipped by 0 bases and J by 8 bases, with 5 bases between them. In DNA, the CDR3 is TGCGCCAGCAGCTTGGGCCCCGAAGCTTTCTTT. Translation: CASSLGPEAFF.

V is TRBV7-3 and J is TRBJ2-1; 8 positions agree with TRBD2. J gave up 4 bases and V 2 bases, and 7 bases lay outside the gene matches. CDR3 size: 16 residues. CDR1 is SGHTA and CDR2 is FQGTGA in the germline V gene. CDR3 in amino acids: CASSLHGGGQYNEQFF. The CDR3 bases are TGTGCCAGCAGCTTACATGGCGGGGGGCAATACAATGAGCAGTTCTTC.

This clonotype showed up many times. This chain joins TRBV20-1 and TRBJ2-4; D might be TRBD2 (7 bases). The CDR3 has 18 amino acids. Germline V lookup: CDR1 DFQATT, CDR2 SNEGSKA (reference sequence). V lost 3 bases and J 0 bases, leaving 21 bases between the germline ends. CDR3: CSARRFGGRLGAKNIQYF. The CDR3, as DNA: TGCAGTGCTAGGAGATTCGGGGGGCGGTTGGGAGCCAAAAACATTCAGTACTTC.

Worth noting for this clonotype: A read error may be the cause here, since a much bigger clone is one base away. Here the CDR3 reads CASSLASGDGTEAFF. In DNA, the CDR3 is TGCGCCAGCAGCTTGGCCTCAGGGGACGGCACTGAAGCTTTCTTT. The V call is TRBV5-1, the J call TRBJ1-1, with D possibly matching TRBD1 (6 bases). CDR3 size: 15 residues. The germline V and J ends were trimmed by 0 bases and 4 bases, with 13 bases remaining between them. Germline V gives CDR1 SGHRS, CDR2 YFSETQ.

This clonotype was seen a few times. The chain carries TRBV24-1 and TRBJ2-2, with 10 bases fitting TRBD2. Trimming at V came to 7 bases and at J to 4 bases, leaving 2 bases not matched to a gene. This CDR3 region has 14 residues. Germline V gives CDR1 KGHDR, CDR2 SFDVKD. The CDR3 protein is CATSRLAGTGELFF. The CDR3 DNA sequence: TGTGCCACCAGCCGACTAGCGGGCACCGGGGAGCTGTTTTTT.

Many counts were recorded for this clonotype. The V call is TRBV15, the J call TRBJ2-1; perhaps D is TRBD1 or TRBD2 (6 bases each). Germline assignment: CDR1 LNHNV and CDR2 YYDKDF (reference sequence). V was cut by 0 bases and J by 0 bases, with 12 bases left in between. The CDR3 length is 17 residues. CDR3 residues: CATSRDRGEASYNEQFF. The CDR3 nucleotides read TGTGCCACCAGCAGAGATAGGGGGGAAGCCTCCTACAATGAGCAGTTCTTC.

Only a few counts were recorded for this clonotype. This sequence joins TRBV5-1 and TRBJ2-3; TRBD2 matches 14 bases. J lost 5 bases, V lost 4 bases, and 3 bases had no gene match. Germline CDR1 reads SGHRS; CDR2 reads YFSETQ. The CDR3 totals 15 residues. CDR3 sequence reads: CASSQGLAGVDTQYF. In nucleotides, the CDR3 is TGCGCCAGCAGCCAGGGACTAGCGGGAGTAGATACGCAGTATTTT.

This clonotype was found a few times. The chain employs TRBV5-8 and TRBJ1-3; D gene unclear. The germline V gene has CDR1 SGHTS and CDR2 YDEGEE. The CDR3 extends over 15 amino acids. Trimming shortened V by 0 bases and J by 6 bases, and 13 bases separated the two germline ends. The chain's CDR3 is CASSLDPHGENTIYF. CDR3 coding DNA: TGTGCCAGCAGCTTGGATCCCCACGGTGAAAACACCATATATTTT.

In its sample, this clonotype was seen once. The V call is TRBV18, the J call TRBJ1-3; no clear D gene. Trimming stripped 2 bases from V and 4 bases from J, with 12 bases between. Germline CDR1 and CDR2: KGHSH and LQKENI. This CDR3 spans 15 amino acids. CDR3 coding DNA: TGTGCCAGCTCACCAAGGCCTCTGGAGGGAAACACCATATATTTT. This translates into CASSPRPLEGNTIYF.

The V gene is TRBV11-2, the J gene TRBJ2-1; the match to TRBD2 covers 12 bases. The CDR3 is 16 residues long. The V gene's germline CDR1 is SGHAT and CDR2 FQNNGV. V shed 4 bases, J shed 10 bases, and the junction held 11 bases outside the gene matches. CDR3 sequence reads: CASSSTSGGLQWEQFF. CDR3 nucleotide sequence: TGTGCCAGCAGCTCAACTAGCGGGGGGTTACAATGGGAGCAGTTCTTC. The full variable domain, with the rest looked up from reference TRBV11-2 and TRBJ2-1, is EAGVAQSPRYKIIEKRQSVAFWCNPISGHATLYWYQQILGQGPKLLIQFQNNGVVDDSQLPKDRFSAERLKGVDSTLKIQPAKLEDSAVYLCASSSTSGGLQWEQFFGPGTRLTVL.

This CDR3 is CASSPSGPNEKLFF. CDR3 DNA sequence: TGTGCCAGCAGCCCATCAGGGCCTAATGAAAAACTGTTTTTT. The J gene is TRBJ1-4, the V gene TRBV12-3 or TRBV12-4, with D possibly matching TRBD1 (5 bases). The CDR3 is made up of 14 amino acids. The V gene lost 6 bases and the J gene lost 3 bases, with 11 bases spanning the gap.

The sample holds many counts of this clonotype. V is TRBV29-1 and J is TRBJ2-4, with 12 bases aligning to TRBD2. Germline V gene lookup returns CDR1 SQVTM and CDR2 ANQGSEA. This CDR3 region has 12 residues. V was pared by 6 bases and J by 7 bases, with 1 base of the junction left unmatched. The CDR3 DNA follows: TGCAGCGTCGGGACTAGCGGGAACATTCAGTACTTC. Translating gives CSVGTSGNIQYF.

This chain's CDR3 is CASSLNLAGAKNEQFF. Here the CDR3 DNA reads TGTGCCAGCAGCTTAAACCTAGCGGGGGCCAAAAATGAGCAGTTCTTC. The chain recombines TRBV7-3 with TRBJ2-1; 10 bases match TRBD2. Germline lookup yields CDR1 SGHTA and CDR2 FQGTGA. J was trimmed by 7 bases and V by 1 base; bases with no gene match: 7. The CDR3 covers 16 residues.

J is TRBJ2-2 and V is TRBV27, with TRBD1 identical over 7 bases. This CDR3 is built from 16 residues. In germline, CDR1 is MNHEY, CDR2 SMNVEV (reference sequence). V trimming: 5 bases; J trimming: 0 bases; junction bases outside the gene matches: 6. CDR3 in DNA: TGTGCCAGCAGTACTTCACAGGGGACGAACACCGGGGAGCTGTTTTTT. This sequence encodes CASSTSQGTNTGELFF.

The chain joins TRBV10-3 to TRBJ2-5, with D perhaps matching TRBD1 (6 bases). Germline V lookup: CDR1 ENHRY, CDR2 SYGVKD. CDR3 length equals 14 residues. Trimming took 2 bases from V and 1 from J, leaving 8 bases between them. The CDR3 nucleotides read TGTGCCATCAGTGAGACAGGGAGCCAAGAGACCCAGTACTTC. It encodes CAISETGSQETQYF.